These 23 T cell receptor beta chains share one sample of origin, sequenced in a study of blood T cell repertoires in COVID-19 (TCRdb year 2020). Libraries were constructed by the immunoSEQ multiplex PCR assay. Here the immuneACCESS table is served through TCRdb, limited to in-frame sequences with V and J called. Missing clones are a known gap in these copies; in checked studies unresolved V genes cover under half, and the rest lacks a known reason. Across this sample there are about 190,000 clones, with 84% seen only once. The top ten clonotypes cover about 5.1% of the sample. The sequencing sample was made of peripheral blood. The source is a woman aged 70-85 years with active or convalescent COVID-19.

The V call is TRBV5-4, the J call TRBJ2-3, with 8 bases aligning to TRBD1. Per the germline V gene, CDR1 is SGHNT and CDR2 is YYREEE (reference sequence). This CDR3 is 16 amino acids long. The ends lost 0 bases at V and 7 bases at J; junction bases unmatched: 10. Here the CDR3 reads CASSLGHQGAQNTQYF. CDR3 coding DNA: TGTGCCAGCAGCTTGGGACACCAGGGGGCGCAAAATACGCAGTATTTT.

The V gene is TRBV2, the J gene TRBJ2-5; D unresolved. CDR3 length equals 11 residues. The germline CDR1 and CDR2 sequences are SNHLY and FYNNEI. Trimming cost V 6 bases and J 5 bases, with 7 bases left between them. CDR3 loop: CASSFIETQYF. DNA for the CDR3: TGTGCCAGCAGCTTTATCGAGACCCAGTACTTC.

The V and J genes are TRBV5-1 and TRBJ2-3; D not resolved. The CDR3 totals 15 residues. Per germline, CDR1 SGHRS and CDR2 YFSETQ. V shed 4 bases and J shed 2 bases, with 14 bases lying between them. This chain's CDR3 is CASSVQFRTTDTQYF. CDR3 DNA: TGCGCCAGCAGCGTACAATTTCGTACCACAGATACGCAGTATTTT. The variable domain in full, completed from reference TRBV5-1 and TRBJ2-3, reads KAGVTQTPRYLIKTRGQQVTLSCSPISGHRSVSWYQQTPGQGLQFLFEYFSETQRNKGNFPGRFSGRQFSNSRSEMNVSTLELGDSALYLCASSVQFRTTDTQYFGPGTRLTVL.

This clone was recorded a few times. The chain combines TRBV7-2 with TRBJ1-6; the D is unclear. With 2 bases removed from V and 7 bases from J, the gap between germline ends came to 6 bases. Germline values: CDR1 SGHTA, CDR2 FQGNSA. This CDR3 contains 13 residues. The CDR3 DNA reads TGTGCCAGCAGCTTAACGGAGAATTCACCCCTCCACTTT. Translation: CASSLTENSPLHF.

In DNA form, the CDR3 reads TGCGCCAGCAGCTCTCCACAGGGGGTAAGCCAAGAGACCCAGTACTTC. Encoded protein: CASSSPQGVSQETQYF. J is TRBJ2-5 and V is TRBV5-1; 8 positions match TRBD1. The CDR3 totals 16 residues. From germline, CDR1 is SGHRS and CDR2 YFSETQ. The junction had 8 bases not matched to a gene; V was cut back by 3 bases and J by 1 base.

V usage is TRBV18 and J usage is TRBJ1-5; D is unresolved. The V gene's germline CDR1 is KGHSH and CDR2 LQKENI. With 5 bases removed from V and 5 bases from J, the gap between germline ends came to 10 bases. This CDR3 has 13 residues. CDR3 in DNA: TGTGCCAGCTCATCCGACACCTATCAGCCCCAGCATTTT. Translation gives CASSSDTYQPQHF.

The rearrangement uses TRBV24-1 and TRBJ2-1; the match to TRBD2 covers 7 bases. Looked up from germline, CDR1 is KGHDR and CDR2 is SFDVKD. Trimming took 9 bases from V and 2 from J; bases not matched to a gene: 3. This CDR3 has 13 residues. The CDR3 region is CATGEGTYNEQFF. The CDR3 region has the DNA TGTGCCACCGGGGAGGGCACCTACAATGAGCAGTTCTTC.

The chain couples TRBV3-1 (or the pseudogene TRBV3-2) to TRBJ2-1; 8 bases map to TRBD2. The CDR3 runs to 16 residues. Trimming removed 4 bases from V and 6 bases from J; junction bases left unmatched: 11. Germline CDR1 reads LGHDT; CDR2 reads YNNKEL (reference sequence). CDR3 protein: CASSPPGTSVFNEQFF. The CDR3 DNA reads as TGTGCCAGCAGCCCTCCGGGGACTAGTGTTTTCAATGAGCAGTTCTTC.

DNA for the CDR3: TGTGCCAGCAGCCAAGAAACCGGGAGCAATCAGCCCCAGCATTTT. Residues: CASSQETGSNQPQHF. The genes are TRBV4-2 and TRBJ1-5, with unresolved D. This CDR3 spans 15 amino acids. V was pared by 0 bases and J by 1 base, with 7 bases between. Germline V lookup: CDR1 LGHNA, CDR2 YNFKEQ.

V and J are TRBV5-1 and TRBJ1-1, with 7 bases fitting TRBD1. The CDR3 is 15 amino acids. V lost 4 bases to trimming and J lost 3 bases; unmatched junction nucleotides: 9. Germline-derived CDR1 and CDR2 are SGHRS and YFSETQ. CDR3 sequence (DNA): TGCGCCAGCAGCGACGAACAGGGGTGGGACACTGAAGCTTTCTTT. Its translation: CASSDEQGWDTEAFF.

This clone was found once. The genes are TRBV9 and TRBJ2-1; 7 positions agree with TRBD2. The CDR3 runs to 16 residues. In germline, CDR1 is SGDLS, CDR2 YYNGEE. The ends lost 5 bases at V and 6 bases at J; junction bases unmatched: 14. DNA for the CDR3: TGTGCCAGCAGTCCCCTCGGGGAGGGCCAAGTCAATGAGCAGTTCTTC. This encodes CASSPLGEGQVNEQFF.

The chain uses TRBV20-1 and TRBJ2-1; 7 positions agree with TRBD2. The CDR3 is made up of 15 amino acids. V shed 3 bases, J shed 5 bases, and the junction held 10 bases outside the gene matches. CDR1 is DFQATT and CDR2 is SNEGSKA in the germline V gene (reference sequence). The DNA of the CDR3 is TGCAGTGCTAGTAGAAGGGGAACTAGCGACAATGAGCAGTTCTTC. This encodes CSASRRGTSDNEQFF.

In DNA, the CDR3 is TGTGCCATCCAAGGCCTATTTGGAGGGGAGCAGTACTTC. Its translation: CAIQGLFGGEQYF. The chain combines TRBV10-3 with TRBJ2-7, with D possibly being TRBD2 (6 bases). CDR3 size: 13 residues. Germline V gene sequence: CDR1 ENHRY, CDR2 SYGVKD. Trimming took 8 bases from V and 7 from J, leaving 18 bases between them.

V is TRBV9 and J is TRBJ2-5; TRBD1 agrees at 10 bases. Unmatched junction bases numbered 3, after V lost 3 bases and J lost 1 base. Germline V lookup: CDR1 SGDLS, CDR2 YYNGEE. The CDR3 is 15 residues long. The CDR3 is CASSGRQGAQETQYF. The CDR3, as DNA: TGTGCCAGCAGCGGTAGACAGGGGGCCCAAGAGACCCAGTACTTC. Full variable domain (outside the CDR3, taken from reference TRBV9 and TRBJ2-5): DSGVTQTPKHLITATGQRVTLRCSPRSGDLSVYWYQQSLDQGLQFLIQYYNGEERAKGNILERFSAQQFPDLHSELNLSSLELGDSALYFCASSGRQGAQETQYFGPGTRLLVL.

The V call is TRBV2, the J call TRBJ1-2; D possibly corresponds to TRBD1 (6 bases). Germline lookup yields CDR1 SNHLY and CDR2 FYNNEI. The CDR3 covers 13 residues. V lost 7 bases, J lost 4 bases, and 13 bases lay in between. The CDR3 DNA follows: TGTGCCAGCAAAACACAGGGATTCTATGGCTACACCTTC. This sequence encodes CASKTQGFYGYTF. The full variable domain, completed using reference TRBV2 and TRBJ1-2, is EPEVTQTPSHQVTQMGQEVILRCVPISNHLYFYWYRQILGQKVEFLVSFYNNEISEKSEIFDDQFSVERPDGSNFTLKIRSTKLEDSAMYFCASKTQGFYGYTFGSGTRLTVV.

This clone was picked up one time. The chain recombines TRBV28 with TRBJ2-2, with 7 nucleotides matching TRBD1. V lost 8 bases and J lost 6; bases outside the gene matches: 6. The CDR3 has 13 residues. CDR1 and CDR2 from the germline V gene are MDHEN and SYDVKM. CDR3 residues: CASGHRGAGELFF. The CDR3 nucleotides are TGTGCCAGCGGACACAGGGGAGCCGGGGAGCTGTTTTTT.

The chain uses TRBV28 and TRBJ2-1; D perhaps matches TRBD2 (5 bases). V lost 7 bases and J lost 7, with 20 bases in between. Germline loops: CDR1 MDHEN, CDR2 SYDVKM. This CDR3 spans 15 amino acids. CDR3 nucleotides: TGTGCCAGCACTTCATTGTGGGGTACTAGTAATGAGCAGTTCTTC. Translation: CASTSLWGTSNEQFF. The variable domain in full, with the rest retrieved from reference TRBV28 and TRBJ2-1, is DVKVTQSSRYLVKRTGEKVFLECVQDMDHENMFWYRQDPGLGLRLIYFSYDVKMKEKGDIPEGYSVSREKKERFSLILESASTNQTSMYLCASTSLWGTSNEQFFGPGTRLTVL.

V is TRBV5-1 and J is TRBJ2-1, with 7 bases identical to TRBD1. CDR1 is SGHRS and CDR2 is YFSETQ in the germline V gene. The V segment lost 0 bases and the J segment 5 bases; nucleotides outside the gene matches: 5. This CDR3 comprises 15 residues. The CDR3 DNA follows: TGCGCCAGCAGCTTGGTCACAGGGGCCAACAATGAGCAGTTCTTC. Translated: CASSLVTGANNEQFF.

The chain has TRBV6-1 and TRBJ1-2; TRBD1 might be the D (6 bases). The CDR3 spans 16 residues. CDR1 and CDR2 (germline): MNHNS, SASEGT. Trimming stripped 2 bases from V and 0 bases from J, with 13 bases between. For the CDR3, the DNA is TGTGCCAGCAGTGAACCGTACAGGGCCGCTAACTATGGCTACACCTTC. Its translation is CASSEPYRAANYGYTF.

This clone showed up just a few times. The chain couples TRBV7-2 to TRBJ2-5, with 10 bases lining up with TRBD2. V lost 5 bases, J lost 5 bases, and 17 bases stayed unmatched. Germline CDR1 and CDR2: SGHTA and FQGNSA. CDR3 length: 18 amino acids. CDR3 sequence (DNA): TGTGCCAGCAGCCCTATATACTTAGCGGGAGGACGTAGGGAGACCCAGTACTTC. Protein sequence: CASSPIYLAGGRRETQYF. Supplemented by reference TRBV7-2 and TRBJ2-5, the full variable domain reads GAGVSQSPSNKVTEKGKDVELRCDPISGHTALYWYRQSLGQGLEFLIYFQGNSAPDKSGLPSDRFSAERTGGSVSTLTIQRTQQEDSAVYLCASSPIYLAGGRRETQYFGPGTRLLVL.

This clone appeared a single time. This chain joins TRBV10-3 and TRBJ2-7, with D hard to call. V dropped 6 bases and J dropped 0 bases, with 6 bases sitting between them. This CDR3 is built from 12 residues. Germline V CDR1 and CDR2: ENHRY, SYGVKD. In DNA form, the CDR3 reads TGTGCCATCAGCGTAAACTCCTACGAGCAGTACTTC. Its protein is CAISVNSYEQYF.

J is TRBJ1-2 and V is TRBV11-2; possibly TRBD1 for D (5 bases). V lost 1 base and J 10 bases, leaving 13 bases between the germline ends. Germline lookup yields CDR1 SGHAT and CDR2 FQNNGV. This CDR3 region has 13 residues. CDR3 nucleotide sequence: TGTGCCAGCAGCTTAGTACAGGCTGGGGACTACACCTTC. Translating gives CASSLVQAGDYTF.

The chain couples TRBV27 to TRBJ2-3; tentative D call: TRBD1 (6 bases). Trimming pared 2 bases from V and 2 bases from J, leaving 8 bases between. The CDR3 totals 14 residues. Germline CDR1 MNHEY, CDR2 SMNVEV (reference sequence). The CDR3 region has the DNA TGTGCCAGCAGTTTAGACAGGCACACAGATACGCAGTATTTT. Protein: CASSLDRHTDTQYF.